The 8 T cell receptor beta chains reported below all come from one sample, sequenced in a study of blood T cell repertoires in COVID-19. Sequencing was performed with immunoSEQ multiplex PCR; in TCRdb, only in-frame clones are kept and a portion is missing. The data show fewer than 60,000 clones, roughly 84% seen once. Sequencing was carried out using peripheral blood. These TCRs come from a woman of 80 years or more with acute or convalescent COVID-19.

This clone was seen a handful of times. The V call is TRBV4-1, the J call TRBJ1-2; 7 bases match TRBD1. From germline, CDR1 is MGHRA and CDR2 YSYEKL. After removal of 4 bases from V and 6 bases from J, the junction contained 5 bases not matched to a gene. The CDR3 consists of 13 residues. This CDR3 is CASSPRTGDGYTF. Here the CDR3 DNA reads TGCGCCAGCAGCCCAAGGACAGGTGATGGCTACACCTTC.

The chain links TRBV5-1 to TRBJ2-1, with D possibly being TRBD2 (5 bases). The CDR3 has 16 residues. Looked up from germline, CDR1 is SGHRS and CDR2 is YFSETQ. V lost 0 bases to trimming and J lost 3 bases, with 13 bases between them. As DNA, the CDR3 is TGCGCCAGCAGCTTGGGGGCAGCGGATGGCTACAATGAGCAGTTCTTC. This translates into CASSLGAADGYNEQFF.

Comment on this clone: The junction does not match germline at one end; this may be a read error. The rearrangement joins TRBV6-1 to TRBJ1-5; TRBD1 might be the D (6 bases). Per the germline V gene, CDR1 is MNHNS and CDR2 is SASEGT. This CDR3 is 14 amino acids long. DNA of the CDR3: TGTGCCAGCAGCGAAGCAGGGGGCAATCAGCCCCAGCATTTT. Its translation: CASSEAGGNQPQHF.

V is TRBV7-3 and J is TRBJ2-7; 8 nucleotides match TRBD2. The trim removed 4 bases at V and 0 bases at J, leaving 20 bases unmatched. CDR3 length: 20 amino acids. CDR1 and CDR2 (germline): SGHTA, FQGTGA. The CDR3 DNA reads TGTGCCAGCAGCTCCCCATCGACTAGCGTCGTTTCGCTCTCCTCCTACGAGCAGTACTTC. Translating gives CASSSPSTSVVSLSSYEQYF.

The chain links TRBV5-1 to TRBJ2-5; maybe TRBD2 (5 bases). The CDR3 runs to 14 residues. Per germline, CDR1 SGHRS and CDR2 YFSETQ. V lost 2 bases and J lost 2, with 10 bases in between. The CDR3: CASSLTSYQETQYF. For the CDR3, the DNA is TGCGCCAGCAGCTTAACTAGTTATCAAGAGACCCAGTACTTC.

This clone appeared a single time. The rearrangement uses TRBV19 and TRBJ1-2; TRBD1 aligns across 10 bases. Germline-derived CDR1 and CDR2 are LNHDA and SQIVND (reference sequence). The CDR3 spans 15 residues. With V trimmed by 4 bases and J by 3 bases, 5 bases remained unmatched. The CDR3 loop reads CASSTDRGRDYGYTF. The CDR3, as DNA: TGTGCCAGTAGTACCGACAGGGGGCGTGACTATGGCTACACCTTC.

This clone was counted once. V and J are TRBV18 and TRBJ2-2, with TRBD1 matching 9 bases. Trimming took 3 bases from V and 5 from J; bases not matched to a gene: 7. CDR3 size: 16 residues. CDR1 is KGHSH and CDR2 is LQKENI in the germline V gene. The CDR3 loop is CASSPRDRGNTGELFF. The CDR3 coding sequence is TGTGCCAGCTCACCCCGAGACAGGGGGAATACCGGGGAGCTGTTTTTT.

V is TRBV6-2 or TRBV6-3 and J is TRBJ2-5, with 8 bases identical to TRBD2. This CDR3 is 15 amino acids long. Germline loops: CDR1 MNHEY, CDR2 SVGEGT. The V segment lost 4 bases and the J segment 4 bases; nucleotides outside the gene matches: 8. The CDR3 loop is CASSSPGLVSETQYF. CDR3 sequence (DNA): TGTGCCAGCAGTTCTCCGGGACTAGTATCAGAGACCCAGTACTTC.